This T cell receptor (beta chain) was identified in a study of T cell clonality in common variable immunodeficiency (dated by TCRdb to about 2015). The investigation overall reported the following: Even though DNA input was the same, control samples had an average of around 81,000 unique sequences each, compared with roughly 30,000 in CVID samples. CVID TCRbeta sequences were reported to have fewer deletions and N-nucleotide insertions and to lack highly modified clones with 13 or more V deletions. Correlations between repertoire features and clinical complications were limited by patient heterogeneity within the CVID cohort. Fewer TCRbeta clones were shared among CVID subjects than among healthy controls (p < 0.0001). Compared with healthy controls, CVID subjects showed increased TCRbeta clonality (t-test p = 0.018), a feature most characteristic of about a third of subjects. The authors noted that sequencing repertoires of T cell subpopulations would be needed to clarify what caused the increased clonality in CVID.

This clone was observed at least ten times. Its cognate antigen has yet to be identified. The read halts 3 residues ahead of the CDR3 end, with the missing end drawn from the germline J gene. Most of the CVID patients and most of the healthy controls were of Caucasian heritage. Heparinized peripheral whole blood samples of roughly 5 to 8.5 ml were obtained from each donor. Genomic DNA from adults with common variable immune deficiency (CVID) and from healthy adult controls was the source for sequencing TCRbeta CDR3 repertoires. There were about 22 healthy adult volunteers in the control group (around 12 female and around ten male), ranging in age from 23 to 66 years, with a mean age of 34. Diluted blood was subjected to density centrifugation over Hypaque 1077 or Ficoll-Paque for isolation of peripheral blood mononuclear cells. Genomic DNA was obtained from unsorted mononuclear cells using either Qiagen column purification or a centrifugation-based method.

Including cysteine and phenylalanine, the CDR3 has 13 amino acids. Shown are 30 bases from within the CDR3, in frame from base 1. CDR1 and CDR2 (GTSNPN, SVGIG) derive from the germline V gene (reference sequence). Trimming accounts for 7 bases at V and 3 bases at J, while the number of junction bases matched to no gene is 6. Equivalent amounts of genomic DNA from CVID and control samples were used as sequencing input. For every sample, a 60 bp segment covering the rearranged TCRbeta CDR3 region was amplified and then sequenced. TCRbeta amplification used the immunoSEQ assay, a bias-corrected multiplex PCR with high-throughput sequencing. Concerning the study's data processing: Every unique nucleotide sequence counted as a clone and was annotated with V, D and J genes, copy number and frequency. Sequences were labeled productive if in frame, and non-productive if out of frame or containing stop codons. As previously described, Shannon's entropy was used to calculate clonality. The predicted amino acid sequences of productive clones were used to derive the mean CDR3 Kyte-Doolittle hydropathy. The R hclust function was used to hierarchically cluster scaled V gene usage with Manhattan distance and complete linkage. Clone sharing by CDR3 amino acid sequence was assessed by resampling 12 repertoires per group over 100 rounds. The repertoires were screened for around 70 published EBV-specific TCRbeta sequences and some 230 published CMV-specific TCRbeta sequences. Analysis left out a couple of CVID samples that produced under 10,000 sequences, so around 40 CVID repertoires remained. TCRdb mirrors the immuneACCESS table, restricted to in-frame sequences. Some clones are absent from its copies; in checked studies, under half trace to an unresolved V gene, and the reason for the others is unknown. V, J and clone size derive from that table, while D and trimming were established from the DNA sequence. This sample holds 39,000 or so clones in total, without any singletons. The ten biggest clones cover around 2.8% of the sample.

Sequenced: peripheral blood mononuclear cells. The V and J genes are TRBV30 and TRBJ1-5; 7 junctional bases match TRBD1. The receptor comes from a person between 18 and 69 years old in good health. The part of the CDR3 DNA that was read is TGTGCCTTTTCAGGGGGTTCCAATCAGCCC. Translated, this gives CAFSGGSNQP. The entire CDR3 protein is CAFSGGSNQPQHF.